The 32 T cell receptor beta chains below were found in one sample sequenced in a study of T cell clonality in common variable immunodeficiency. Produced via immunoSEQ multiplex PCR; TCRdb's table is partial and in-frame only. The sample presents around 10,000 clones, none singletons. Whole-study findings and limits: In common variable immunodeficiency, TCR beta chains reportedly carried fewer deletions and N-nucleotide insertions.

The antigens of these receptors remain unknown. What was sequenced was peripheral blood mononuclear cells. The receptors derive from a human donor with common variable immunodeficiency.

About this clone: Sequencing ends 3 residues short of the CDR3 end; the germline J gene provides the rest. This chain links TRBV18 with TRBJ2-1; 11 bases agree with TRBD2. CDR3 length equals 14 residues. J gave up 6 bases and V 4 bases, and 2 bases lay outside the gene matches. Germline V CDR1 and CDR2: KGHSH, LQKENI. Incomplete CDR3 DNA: TGTGCCAGCTCACGGACTAGCGGGCCCAATGAG. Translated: CASSRTSGPNE. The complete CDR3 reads CASSRTSGPNEQFF.

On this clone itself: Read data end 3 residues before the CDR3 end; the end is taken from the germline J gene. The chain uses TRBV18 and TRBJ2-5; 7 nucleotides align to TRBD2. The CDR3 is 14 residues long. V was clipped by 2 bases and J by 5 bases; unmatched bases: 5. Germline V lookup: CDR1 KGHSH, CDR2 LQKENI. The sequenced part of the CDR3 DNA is TGTGCCAGCTCACCATTCAGCGGGATCGAGACC. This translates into CASSPFSGIET. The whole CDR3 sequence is CASSPFSGIETQYF.

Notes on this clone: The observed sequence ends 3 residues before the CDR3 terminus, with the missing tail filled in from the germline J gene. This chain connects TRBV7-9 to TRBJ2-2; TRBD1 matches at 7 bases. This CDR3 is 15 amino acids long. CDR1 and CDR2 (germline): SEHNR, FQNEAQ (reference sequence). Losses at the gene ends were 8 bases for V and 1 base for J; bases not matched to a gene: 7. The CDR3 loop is CASESGQLNTGELFF. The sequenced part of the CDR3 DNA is TGTGCCAGCGAATCGGGACAGCTGAACACCGGGGAG.

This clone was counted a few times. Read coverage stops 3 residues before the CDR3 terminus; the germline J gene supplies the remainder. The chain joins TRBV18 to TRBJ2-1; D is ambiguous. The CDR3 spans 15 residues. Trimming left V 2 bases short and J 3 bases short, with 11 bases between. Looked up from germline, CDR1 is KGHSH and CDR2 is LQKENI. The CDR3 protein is CASSPGPYRYNEQFF. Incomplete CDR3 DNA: TGTGCCAGCTCACCAGGGCCTTACCGCTACAATGAG.

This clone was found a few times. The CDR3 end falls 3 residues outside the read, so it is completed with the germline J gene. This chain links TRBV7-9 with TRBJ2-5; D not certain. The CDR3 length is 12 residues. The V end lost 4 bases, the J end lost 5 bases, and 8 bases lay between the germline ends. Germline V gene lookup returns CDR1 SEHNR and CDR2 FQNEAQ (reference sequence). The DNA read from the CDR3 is TGTGCCAGCAGCTATAGTTTGGAGACC. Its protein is CASSYSLET. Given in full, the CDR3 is CASSYSLETQYF.

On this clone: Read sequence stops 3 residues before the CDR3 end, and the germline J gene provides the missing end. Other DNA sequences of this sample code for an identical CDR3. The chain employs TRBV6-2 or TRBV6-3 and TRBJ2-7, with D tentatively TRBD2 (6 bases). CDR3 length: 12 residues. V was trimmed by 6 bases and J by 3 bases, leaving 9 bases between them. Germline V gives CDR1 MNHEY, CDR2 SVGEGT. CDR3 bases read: TGTGCCAGCAGAGGCGGGGACTACGAG. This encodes CASRGGDYE. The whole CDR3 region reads CASRGGDYEQYF.

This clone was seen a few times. Incomplete CDR3 DNA: TGTGCCAGCAGTGCGGGATTTACCTACAATGAG. Protein product: CASSAGFTYNE. The CDR3 in its entirety is CASSAGFTYNEQFF. The chain uses TRBV6-2 or TRBV6-3 and TRBJ2-1, with D possibly being TRBD2 (6 bases). The CDR3 extends 3 residues past the end of the read, so its final part is completed from the germline J gene. Trimming left V 5 bases short and J 2 bases short, with 10 bases between. The CDR3 has 14 amino acids. Germline CDR1 MNHEY, CDR2 SVGEGT.

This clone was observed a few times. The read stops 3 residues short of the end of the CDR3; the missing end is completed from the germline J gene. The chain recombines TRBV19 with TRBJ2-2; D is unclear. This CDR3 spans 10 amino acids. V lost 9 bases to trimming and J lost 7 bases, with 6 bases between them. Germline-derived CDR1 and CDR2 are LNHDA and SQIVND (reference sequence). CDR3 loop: CASGYGELFF. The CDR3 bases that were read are TGTGCCAGCGGGTACGGGGAG.

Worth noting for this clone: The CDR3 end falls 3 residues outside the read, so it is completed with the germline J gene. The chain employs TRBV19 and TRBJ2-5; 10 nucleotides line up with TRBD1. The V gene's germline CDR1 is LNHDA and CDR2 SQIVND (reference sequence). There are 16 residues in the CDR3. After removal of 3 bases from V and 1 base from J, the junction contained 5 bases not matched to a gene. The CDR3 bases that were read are TGTGCCAGTAGTATGGACAGGGGGGGAATCCAAGAGACC. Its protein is CASSMDRGGIQET. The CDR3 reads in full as CASSMDRGGIQETQYF.

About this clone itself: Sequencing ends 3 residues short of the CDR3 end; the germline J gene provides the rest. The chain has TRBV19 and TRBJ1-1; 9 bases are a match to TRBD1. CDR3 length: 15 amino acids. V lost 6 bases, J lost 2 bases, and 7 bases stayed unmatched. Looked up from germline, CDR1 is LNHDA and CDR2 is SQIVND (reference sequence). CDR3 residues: CASSETGGANTEAFF. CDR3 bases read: TGTGCCAGTAGCGAAACAGGGGGCGCAAACACTGAA. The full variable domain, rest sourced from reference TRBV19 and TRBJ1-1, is DGGITQSPKYLFRKEGQNVTLSCEQNLNHDAMYWYRQDPGQGLRLIYYSQIVNDFQKGDIAEGYSVSREKKESFPLTVTSAQKNPTAFYLCASSETGGANTEAFFGQGTRLTVV.

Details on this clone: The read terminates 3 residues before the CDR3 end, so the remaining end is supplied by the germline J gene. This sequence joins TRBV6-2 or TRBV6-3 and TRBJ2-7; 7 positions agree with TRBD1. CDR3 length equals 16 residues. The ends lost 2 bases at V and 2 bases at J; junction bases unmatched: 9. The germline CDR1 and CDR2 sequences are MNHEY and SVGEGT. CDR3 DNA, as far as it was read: TGTGCCAGCAGTTACGCCCCCACTGACAGGGCCTACGAG. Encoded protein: CASSYAPTDRAYE. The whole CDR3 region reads CASSYAPTDRAYEQYF.

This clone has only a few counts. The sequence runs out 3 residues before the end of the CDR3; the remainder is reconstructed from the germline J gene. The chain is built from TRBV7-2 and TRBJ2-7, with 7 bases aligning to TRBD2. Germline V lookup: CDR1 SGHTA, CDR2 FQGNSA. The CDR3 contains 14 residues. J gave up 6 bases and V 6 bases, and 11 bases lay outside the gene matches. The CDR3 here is CASRSDGGSFEQYF. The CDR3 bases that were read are TGTGCCAGCAGATCAGACGGGGGGTCGTTCGAG.

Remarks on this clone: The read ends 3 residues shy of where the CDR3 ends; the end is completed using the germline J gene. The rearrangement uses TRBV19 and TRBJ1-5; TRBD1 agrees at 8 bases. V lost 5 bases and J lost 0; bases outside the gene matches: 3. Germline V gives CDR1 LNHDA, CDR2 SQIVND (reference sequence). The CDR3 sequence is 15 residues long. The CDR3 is CASSPGQVSNQPQHF. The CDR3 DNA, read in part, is TGTGCCAGTAGTCCGGGACAGGTTAGCAATCAGCCC.

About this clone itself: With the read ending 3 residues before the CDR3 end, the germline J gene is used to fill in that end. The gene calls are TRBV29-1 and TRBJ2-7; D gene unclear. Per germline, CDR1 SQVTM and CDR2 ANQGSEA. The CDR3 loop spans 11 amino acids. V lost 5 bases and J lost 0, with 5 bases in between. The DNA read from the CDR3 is TGCAGCGTTTTTCTCTCCTACGAG. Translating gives CSVFLSYE. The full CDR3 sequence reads CSVFLSYEQYF.

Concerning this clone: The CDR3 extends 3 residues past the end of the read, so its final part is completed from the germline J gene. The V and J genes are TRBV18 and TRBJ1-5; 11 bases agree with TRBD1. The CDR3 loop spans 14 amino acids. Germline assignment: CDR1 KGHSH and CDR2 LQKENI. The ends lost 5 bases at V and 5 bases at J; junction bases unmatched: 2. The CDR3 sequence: CASSGTGGDQPQHF. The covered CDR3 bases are TGTGCCAGCTCAGGGACAGGGGGTGATCAGCCC.

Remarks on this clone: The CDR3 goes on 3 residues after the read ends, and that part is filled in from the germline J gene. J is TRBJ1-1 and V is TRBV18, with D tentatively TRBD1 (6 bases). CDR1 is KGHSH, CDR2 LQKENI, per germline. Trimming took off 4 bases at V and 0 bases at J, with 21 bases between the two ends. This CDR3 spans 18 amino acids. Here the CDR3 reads CASSRRETGSTMNTEAFF. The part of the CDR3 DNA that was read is TGTGCCAGCTCACGCAGAGAGACAGGAAGTACTATGAACACTGAA.

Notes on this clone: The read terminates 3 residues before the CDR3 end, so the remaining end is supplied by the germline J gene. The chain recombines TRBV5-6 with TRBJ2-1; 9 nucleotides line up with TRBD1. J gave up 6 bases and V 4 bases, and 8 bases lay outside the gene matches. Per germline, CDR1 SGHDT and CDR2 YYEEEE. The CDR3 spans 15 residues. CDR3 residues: CASSPQGAPGNEQFF. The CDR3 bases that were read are TGTGCCAGCAGCCCACAGGGGGCCCCAGGCAATGAG.

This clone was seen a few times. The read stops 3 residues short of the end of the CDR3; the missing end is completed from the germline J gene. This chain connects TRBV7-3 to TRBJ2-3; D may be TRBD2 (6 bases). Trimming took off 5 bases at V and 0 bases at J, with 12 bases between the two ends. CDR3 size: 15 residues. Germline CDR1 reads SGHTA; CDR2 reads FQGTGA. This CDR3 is CASSPGVTSTDTQYF. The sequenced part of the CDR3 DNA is TGTGCCAGCAGCCCGGGGGTGACGAGCACAGATACG.

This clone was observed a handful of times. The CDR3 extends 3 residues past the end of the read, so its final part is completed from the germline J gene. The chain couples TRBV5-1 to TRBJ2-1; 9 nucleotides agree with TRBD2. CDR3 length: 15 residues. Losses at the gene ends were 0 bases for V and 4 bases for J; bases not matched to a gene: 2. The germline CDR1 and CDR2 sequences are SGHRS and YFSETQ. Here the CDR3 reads CASSLVTSGYNEQFF. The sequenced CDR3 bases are TGCGCCAGCAGCTTGGTGACTAGCGGTTACAATGAG.

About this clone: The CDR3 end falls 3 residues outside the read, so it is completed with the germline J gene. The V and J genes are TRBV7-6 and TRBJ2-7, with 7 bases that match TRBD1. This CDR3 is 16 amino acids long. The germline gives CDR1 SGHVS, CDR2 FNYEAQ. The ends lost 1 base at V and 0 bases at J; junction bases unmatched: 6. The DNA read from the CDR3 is TGTGCCAGCAGCTTAGGTTCGGACAGGAGCTCCTACGAG. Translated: CASSLGSDRSSYE. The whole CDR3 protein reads CASSLGSDRSSYEQYF.

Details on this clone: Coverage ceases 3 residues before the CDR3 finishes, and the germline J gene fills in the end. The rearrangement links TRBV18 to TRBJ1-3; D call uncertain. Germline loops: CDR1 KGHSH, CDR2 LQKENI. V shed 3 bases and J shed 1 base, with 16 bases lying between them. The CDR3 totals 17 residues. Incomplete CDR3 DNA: TGTGCCAGCTCACCTCTCGCTGTTGGCAGGTCTGGAAACACC. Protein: CASSPLAVGRSGNT. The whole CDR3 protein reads CASSPLAVGRSGNTIYF.

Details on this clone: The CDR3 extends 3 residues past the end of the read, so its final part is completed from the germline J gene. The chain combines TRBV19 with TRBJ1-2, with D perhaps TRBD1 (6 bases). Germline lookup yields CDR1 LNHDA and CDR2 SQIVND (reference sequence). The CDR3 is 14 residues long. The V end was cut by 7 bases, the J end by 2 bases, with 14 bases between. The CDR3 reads CASKEQGPNYGYTF. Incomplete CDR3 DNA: TGTGCCAGTAAAGAGCAGGGGCCGAACTATGGC.

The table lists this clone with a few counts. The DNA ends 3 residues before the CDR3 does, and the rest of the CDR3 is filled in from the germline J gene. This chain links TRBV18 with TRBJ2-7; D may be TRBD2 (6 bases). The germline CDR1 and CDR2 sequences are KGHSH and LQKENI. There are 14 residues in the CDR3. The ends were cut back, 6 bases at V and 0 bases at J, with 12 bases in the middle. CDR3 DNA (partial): TGTGCCAGCTCGACGGGACTTGTCTCCTACGAG. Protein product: CASSTGLVSYE. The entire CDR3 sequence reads CASSTGLVSYEQYF.

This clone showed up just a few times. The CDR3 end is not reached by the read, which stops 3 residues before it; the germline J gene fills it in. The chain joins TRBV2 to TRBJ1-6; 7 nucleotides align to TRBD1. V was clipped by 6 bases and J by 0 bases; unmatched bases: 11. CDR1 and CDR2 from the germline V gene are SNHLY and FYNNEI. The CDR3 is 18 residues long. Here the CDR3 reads CASRWDKRDSSYNSPLHF. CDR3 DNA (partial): TGTGCCAGCAGATGGGACAAGAGGGACAGCTCCTATAATTCACCC.

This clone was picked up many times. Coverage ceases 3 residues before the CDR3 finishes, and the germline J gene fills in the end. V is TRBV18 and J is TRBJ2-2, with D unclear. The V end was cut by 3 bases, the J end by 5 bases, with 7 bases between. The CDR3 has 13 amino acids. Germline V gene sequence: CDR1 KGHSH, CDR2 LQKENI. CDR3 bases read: TGTGCCAGCTCACCGGGCAGAACCGGGGAG. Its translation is CASSPGRTGE. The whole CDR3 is CASSPGRTGELFF.

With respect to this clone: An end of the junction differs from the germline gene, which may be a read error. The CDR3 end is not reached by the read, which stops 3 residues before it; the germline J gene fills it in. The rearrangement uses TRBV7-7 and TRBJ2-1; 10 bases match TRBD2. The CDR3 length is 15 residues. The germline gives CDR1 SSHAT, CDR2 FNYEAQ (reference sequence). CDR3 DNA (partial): TGTGCTAGCAGCGGAGCGGGAGGGAGGAACAATGAG. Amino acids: CASSGAGGRNNE. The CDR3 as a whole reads CASSGAGGRNNEQFF.

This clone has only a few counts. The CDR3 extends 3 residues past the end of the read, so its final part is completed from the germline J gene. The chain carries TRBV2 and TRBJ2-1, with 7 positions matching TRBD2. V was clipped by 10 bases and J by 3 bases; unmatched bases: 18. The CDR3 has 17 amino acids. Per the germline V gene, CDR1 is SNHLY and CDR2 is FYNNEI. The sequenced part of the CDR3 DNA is TGTGCCACCAGAAGGGCGGGAGCGGGGTTTTACTACAATGAG. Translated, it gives CATRRAGAGFYYNE. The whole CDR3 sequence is CATRRAGAGFYYNEQFF.

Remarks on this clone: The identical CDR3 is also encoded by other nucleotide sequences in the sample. CDR3 DNA (partial): TGCAGTGGGCGACAGGGGGAATGGTACGAG. This encodes CSGRQGEWYE. The full CDR3 is CSGRQGEWYEQYF. The chain has TRBV20-1 and TRBJ2-7, with 9 bases fitting TRBD1. With the read ending 3 residues before the CDR3 end, the germline J gene is used to fill in that end. There are 13 residues in the CDR3. In germline, CDR1 is DFQATT, CDR2 SNEGSKA (reference sequence). With V trimmed by 7 bases and J by 4 bases, 8 bases remained unmatched.

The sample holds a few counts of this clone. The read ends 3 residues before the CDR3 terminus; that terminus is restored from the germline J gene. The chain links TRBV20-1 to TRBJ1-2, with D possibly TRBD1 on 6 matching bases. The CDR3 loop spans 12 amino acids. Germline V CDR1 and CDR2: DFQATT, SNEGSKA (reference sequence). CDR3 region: CSAFGAGDGYTF. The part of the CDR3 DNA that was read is TGCAGTGCCTTTGGGGCAGGGGACGGC.

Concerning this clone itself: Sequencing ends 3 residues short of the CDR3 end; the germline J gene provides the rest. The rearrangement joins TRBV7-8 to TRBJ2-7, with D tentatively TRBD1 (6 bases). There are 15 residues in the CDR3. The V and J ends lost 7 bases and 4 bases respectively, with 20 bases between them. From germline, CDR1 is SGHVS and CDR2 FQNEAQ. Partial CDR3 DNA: TGTGCCAGCACAAAAAGACAGGCAGTGCAGTACGAG. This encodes CASTKRQAVQYE. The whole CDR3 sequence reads CASTKRQAVQYEQYF.

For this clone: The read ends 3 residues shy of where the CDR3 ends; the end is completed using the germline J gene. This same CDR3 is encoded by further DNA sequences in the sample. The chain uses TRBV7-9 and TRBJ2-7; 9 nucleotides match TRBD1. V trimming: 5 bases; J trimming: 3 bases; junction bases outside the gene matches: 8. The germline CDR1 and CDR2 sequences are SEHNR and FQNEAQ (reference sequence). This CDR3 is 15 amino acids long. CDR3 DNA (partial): TGTGCCAGCAGCCCAAAGACAGGGGGAAACTACGAG. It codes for CASSPKTGGNYE. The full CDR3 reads CASSPKTGGNYEQYF.

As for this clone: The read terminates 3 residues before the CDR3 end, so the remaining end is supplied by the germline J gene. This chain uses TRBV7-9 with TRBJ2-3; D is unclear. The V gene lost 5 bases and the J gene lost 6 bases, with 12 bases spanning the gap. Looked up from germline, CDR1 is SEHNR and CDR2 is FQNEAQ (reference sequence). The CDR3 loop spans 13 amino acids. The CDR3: CASSLRLDDTQYF. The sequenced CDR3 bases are TGTGCCAGCAGCCTGAGACTCGATGATACG.